This is a list of T cell receptor beta chains from one sample in a study of OX40 agonist ivuxolimab in advanced cancers. Some clones are missing from TCRdb's copy, which holds only in-frame ones; the method was immunoSEQ multiplex PCR. The sample includes tens of thousands of clones, more than 80% seen only once; the top ten take more than 5.5%. Sequenced material: CD4+ or CD8+ T cells sorted from blood, taken in a trial of the OX40 agonist ivuxolimab. The receptors stem from an adult with an advanced solid tumor such as melanoma, head and neck, liver or kidney cancer. The CDR3 runs from the conserved cysteine through the conserved F or W. Each record gives: J gene, D gene, clone size, V gene, CDR3 protein, CDR3 DNA. A D gene is named only where the DNA matches it firmly. Expanded clones are given a class, and other clones once, few, many or no size at all.

j_call: TRBJ1-2; d_call: -; clone_size: -; v_call: TRBV29-1; cdr3_aa: CSAGTDYGYTF; cdr3_nt: TGCAGCGCAGGGACGGACTATGGCTACACCTTC
j_call: TRBJ1-1; d_call: TRBD1; clone_size: -; v_call: TRBV6-5; cdr3_aa: CASRPGGLPEAFF; cdr3_nt: TGTGCCAGCAGGCCAGGGGGCCTCCCTGAAGCTTTCTTT
j_call: TRBJ2-3; d_call: -; clone_size: -; v_call: TRBV7-8; cdr3_aa: CAISGQLTDTQYF; cdr3_nt: TGTGCCATTTCGGGACAACTCACAGATACGCAGTATTTT
j_call: TRBJ2-4; d_call: -; clone_size: -; v_call: TRBV28; cdr3_aa: CASSPGPGNIQYF; cdr3_nt: TGTGCCAGCAGTCCGGGCCCCGGAAACATTCAGTACTTC
j_call: TRBJ2-5; d_call: -; clone_size: -; v_call: TRBV4-2; cdr3_aa: CASSPLGGGPQETQYF; cdr3_nt: TGTGCCAGCAGCCCCCTTGGTGGGGGCCCCCAAGAGACCCAGTACTTC
j_call: TRBJ2-1; d_call: TRBD2; clone_size: -; v_call: TRBV30; cdr3_aa: CAWSVGLAYNEQFF; cdr3_nt: TGTGCCTGGAGTGTCGGACTAGCCTACAATGAGCAGTTCTTC
j_call: TRBJ1-2; d_call: TRBD1; clone_size: -; v_call: TRBV27; cdr3_aa: CASSSLPRGQGYGYTF; cdr3_nt: TGTGCCAGCAGTTCCCTCCCTCGTGGACAGGGCTATGGCTACACCTTC
j_call: TRBJ1-1; d_call: -; clone_size: -; v_call: TRBV2; cdr3_aa: CVSFREEAFF; cdr3_nt: TGTGTCAGCTTCAGGGAGGAAGCTTTCTTT
j_call: TRBJ2-1; d_call: TRBD2; clone_size: -; v_call: TRBV6-6; cdr3_aa: CAYGGGHNEQFF; cdr3_nt: TGTGCCTACGGGGGGGGACACAATGAGCAGTTCTTC
j_call: TRBJ2-1; d_call: -; clone_size: -; v_call: TRBV5-1; cdr3_aa: CASSLIYASSPDNEQFF; cdr3_nt: TGCGCCAGCAGCTTGATTTATGCGTCTTCTCCCGACAATGAGCAGTTCTTC
j_call: TRBJ1-1; d_call: -; clone_size: -; v_call: TRBV11-2; cdr3_aa: CASSGMNTEAFF; cdr3_nt: TGTGCCAGCAGTGGAATGAACACTGAAGCTTTCTTT
j_call: TRBJ2-1; d_call: TRBD2; clone_size: few; v_call: TRBV7-9; cdr3_aa: CASSPPVEGGPWEQFF; cdr3_nt: TGTGCCAGCAGCCCCCCGGTAGAGGGAGGGCCCTGGGAGCAGTTCTTC
j_call: TRBJ1-3; d_call: -; clone_size: -; v_call: TRBV4-3; cdr3_aa: CASSQEAGASGNTIYF; cdr3_nt: TGCGCCAGCAGCCAAGAGGCGGGGGCCAGTGGAAACACCATATATTTT
j_call: TRBJ2-1; d_call: TRBD2; clone_size: -; v_call: TRBV28; cdr3_aa: CASSTSGSDNEQFF; cdr3_nt: TGTGCCAGCAGCACTAGCGGGAGTGATAATGAGCAGTTCTTC
j_call: TRBJ2-1; d_call: TRBD1; clone_size: -; v_call: TRBV7-3; cdr3_aa: CASSPGTVSMPNEQFF; cdr3_nt: TGTGCCAGCAGCCCCGGGACAGTGTCGATGCCAAATGAGCAGTTCTTC
j_call: TRBJ1-4; d_call: -; clone_size: -; v_call: TRBV27; cdr3_aa: CASSLSAGANEKLFF; cdr3_nt: TGTGCCAGCAGTTTATCGGCAGGGGCTAATGAAAAACTGTTTTTT
j_call: TRBJ1-5; d_call: TRBD1; clone_size: -; v_call: TRBV27; cdr3_aa: CASSPTGVVANQPQHF; cdr3_nt: TGTGCCAGCAGTCCCACAGGGGTTGTAGCCAACCAGCCCCAGCATTTT
j_call: TRBJ1-2; d_call: -; clone_size: -; v_call: TRBV19; cdr3_aa: CASTKEIDVNPGDYGYTF; cdr3_nt: TGTGCCAGTACTAAGGAAATCGATGTGAACCCGGGAGATTATGGCTACACCTTC
j_call: TRBJ2-3; d_call: TRBD2; clone_size: -; v_call: TRBV30; cdr3_aa: CAWTLAGGLTDTQYF; cdr3_nt: TGTGCCTGGACTTTAGCGGGAGGGCTGACAGATACGCAGTATTTT
j_call: TRBJ2-1; d_call: -; clone_size: -; v_call: TRBV27; cdr3_aa: CASRTYDNEQFF; cdr3_nt: TGTGCCAGCAGGACTTACGACAATGAGCAGTTCTTC
j_call: TRBJ1-6; d_call: TRBD1; clone_size: -; v_call: TRBV11-2; cdr3_aa: CASSLVLGTGNSPLHF; cdr3_nt: TGTGCCAGCAGCTTAGTACTGGGGACAGGAAATTCACCCCTCCACTTT
j_call: TRBJ2-7; d_call: TRBD2; clone_size: -; v_call: TRBV28; cdr3_aa: CASSLRGLVFYEQYF; cdr3_nt: TGTGCCAGCAGTTTGAGGGGACTAGTTTTTTACGAGCAGTACTTC
j_call: TRBJ2-7; d_call: -; clone_size: -; v_call: TRBV27; cdr3_aa: CASSSYYDSSYEQYF; cdr3_nt: TGTGCCAGCAGTTCCTACTATGACAGTTCCTACGAGCAGTACTTC
j_call: TRBJ1-2; d_call: -; clone_size: -; v_call: TRBV9; cdr3_aa: CASSVEGGPLRNTF; cdr3_nt: TGTGCCAGCAGCGTAGAAGGGGGTCCCCTTCGGAACACCTTC
j_call: TRBJ2-1; d_call: -; clone_size: -; v_call: TRBV19; cdr3_aa: CASSMESYNEQFF; cdr3_nt: TGTGCCAGTAGTATGGAATCCTACAATGAGCAGTTCTTC
j_call: TRBJ2-7; d_call: TRBD2; clone_size: -; v_call: TRBV9; cdr3_aa: CASSSGSGRSSYEQYF; cdr3_nt: TGTGCCAGCAGCTCCGGTAGCGGGAGATCTTCCTACGAGCAGTACTTC
j_call: TRBJ2-6; d_call: -; clone_size: -; v_call: TRBV6-1; cdr3_aa: CASSEIGFSGANVLTF; cdr3_nt: TGTGCCAGCAGTGAGATAGGATTCTCTGGGGCCAACGTCCTGACTTTC
j_call: TRBJ2-7; d_call: TRBD1; clone_size: -; v_call: TRBV27; cdr3_aa: CASSLRAWLGQGTYEQYF; cdr3_nt: TGTGCCAGCAGTTTAAGGGCCTGGCTAGGACAGGGGACCTACGAGCAGTACTTC